The 29 T cell receptor beta chains below come from one sample, sequenced in a study of CD8 T cells in ankylosing spondylitis. Study-level results: It appeared that ankylosing spondylitis blood was characterized by a TCR beta motif of several highly homologous variants.

For these receptors, no antigen is known. Via MiXCR, TCRdb re-called the 5' RACE reads, giving one row per CDR3 protein. In the table there are approximately 300,000 distinct CDR3 sequences, roughly 8% of which are singletons. Material for sequencing was blood, either unsorted or a sorted T cell fraction (not recorded which). The source of these receptors is a male donor with ankylosing spondylitis.

The rearrangement uses TRBV29-1 and TRBJ2-3; D gene uncertain. Looked up from germline, CDR1 is SQVTM and CDR2 is ANQGSEA. V lost 4 bases to trimming and J lost 3 bases, with 11 bases between them. There are 13 residues in the CDR3. The CDR3 sequence is CSVGGTPTDTQYF. CDR3 DNA: TGCAGCGTTGGGGGAACGCCAACAGATACGCAGTATTTT.

This clonotype has at least ten counts. V usage is TRBV29-1 and J usage is TRBJ2-5; D is uncertain. Germline V lookup: CDR1 SQVTM, CDR2 ANQGSEA. CDR3 length: 12 residues. Between the trimmed V and J ends, which lost 7 bases and 5 bases, there was a span of 14 bases. The CDR3 loop reads CSAHAGQETQYF. CDR3 in DNA: TGCAGCGCCCACGCCGGTCAGGAGACCCAGTACTTC. The entire variable domain, with the rest obtained from reference TRBV29-1 and TRBJ2-5, is as follows: SAVISQKPSRDICQRGTSLTIQCQVDSQVTMMFWYRQQPGQSLTLIATANQGSEATYESGFVIDKFPISRPNLTFSTLTVSNMSPEDSSIYLCSAHAGQETQYFGPGTRLLVL.

This clonotype was picked up many times. V is TRBV28 and J is TRBJ1-1, with D possibly TRBD1 on 6 matching bases. Germline assignment: CDR1 MDHEN and CDR2 SYDVKM. The CDR3 covers 13 residues. Trimming removed 11 bases at V and 6 bases at J, with 19 bases between. The CDR3, as DNA: TGTGCCGTGCTTATACGGGGGGCCGCTGAAGCTTTCTTT. It encodes CAVLIRGAAEAFF. Variable domain in full (rest from reference TRBV28 and TRBJ1-1): DVKVTQSSRYLVKRTGEKVFLECVQDMDHENMFWYRQDPGLGLRLIYFSYDVKMKEKGDIPEGYSVSREKKERFSLILESASTNQTSMYLCAVLIRGAAEAFFGQGTRLTVV.

In this sample, this clonotype turned up a few times. The chain links TRBV5-1 to TRBJ2-2, with D unresolved. Trimming removed 7 bases from V and 3 bases from J, with 16 bases in between. Germline V gene sequence: CDR1 SGHRS, CDR2 YFSETQ. This CDR3 has 15 residues. CDR3: CASRSLGMDTGELFF. The CDR3 DNA reads as TGCGCCAGCCGCAGTCTGGGGATGGACACCGGGGAGCTGTTTTTT.

This clonotype appeared a few times. V usage is TRBV12-3 or TRBV12-4 and J usage is TRBJ1-2; 7 bases align to TRBD1. The V and J ends lost 6 bases and 4 bases, in that order; junction bases with no gene match: 2. The CDR3 sequence is 12 residues long. DNA for the CDR3: TGTGCCAGCAGCCCAGGGGGCTATGGCTACACCTTC. Encoded protein: CASSPGGYGYTF.

The chain has TRBV5-6 and TRBJ1-2, with a weak D call TRBD1 (5 bases). Per germline, CDR1 SGHDT and CDR2 YYEEEE. The CDR3 loop spans 16 amino acids. Trimming took 5 bases from V and 8 from J, leaving 25 bases between them. As DNA, the CDR3 is TGTGCCAGCAGTTTTTTGGCCCCGCGGCAGGGCGGCGGCTACACCTTC. Its translation: CASSFLAPRQGGGYTF.

This clonotype was seen ten or more times. This chain links TRBV5-1 with TRBJ2-3; 11 bases match TRBD2. With 4 bases clipped from V and 0 bases from J, the junction kept 7 bases outside the gene matches. In germline, CDR1 is SGHRS, CDR2 YFSETQ. The CDR3 is 17 amino acids. The CDR3 DNA follows: TGCGCCAGCAGCGAGCCTAGCGGGAGGACTAGCACAGATACGCAGTATTTT. It codes for CASSEPSGRTSTDTQYF.

This clonotype appeared a few times. The V call is TRBV25-1, the J call TRBJ2-7; D remains unclear. The CDR3 is 10 residues long. Germline values: CDR1 MGHDK, CDR2 SYGVNS. The V end was cut by 6 bases, the J end by 4 bases, with 4 bases between. CDR3 bases: TGTGCCAGCAGCCGGTACGAGCAGTACTTC. It yields the protein CASSRYEQYF.

This rearrangement joins TRBV2 to TRBJ2-3; TRBD1 might be the D (6 bases). Germline lookup yields CDR1 SNHLY and CDR2 FYNNEI. The CDR3 has 17 amino acids. Trimming removed 4 bases from V and 2 bases from J, with 19 bases in between. CDR3 region: CASSGPGEGPFTDTQYF. CDR3 DNA: TGTGCCAGCAGTGGGCCAGGGGAAGGTCCGTTCACAGATACGCAGTATTTT. The variable domain in full, with the rest retrieved from reference TRBV2 and TRBJ2-3, is EPEVTQTPSHQVTQMGQEVILRCVPISNHLYFYWYRQILGQKVEFLVSFYNNEISEKSEIFDDQFSVERPDGSNFTLKIRSTKLEDSAMYFCASSGPGEGPFTDTQYFGPGTRLTVL.

The V call is TRBV5-5, the J call TRBJ2-1; 13 nucleotides line up with TRBD2. The V gene end was trimmed by 2 bases and the J gene end by 9 bases; junction bases not matched to a gene: 8. The CDR3 extends over 16 amino acids. Germline loops: CDR1 SGHKS, CDR2 YYEKEE (reference sequence). The CDR3: CASSLLAGGLWGEQFF. The CDR3 DNA reads as TGTGCCAGCAGCTTACTAGCGGGAGGGCTTTGGGGTGAGCAGTTCTTC.

The genes are TRBV5-1 and TRBJ1-2; the D is unclear. The germline CDR1 and CDR2 sequences are SGHRS and YFSETQ. The CDR3 is 13 residues long. V was shortened by 0 bases and J by 6 bases, with 9 bases between the two germline ends. CDR3 bases: TGCGCCAGCAGCTTGGGAACTCTGAATGGCTACACCTTC. Translation: CASSLGTLNGYTF.

The chain recombines TRBV28 with TRBJ1-6; TRBD1 agrees at 8 bases. The germline V gene has CDR1 MDHEN and CDR2 SYDVKM. The junction had 8 bases not matched to a gene; V was cut back by 7 bases and J by 6 bases. The CDR3 is 15 amino acids. CDR3 sequence: CASKPPQGANSPLHF. As DNA, the CDR3 is TGTGCCAGCAAACCCCCCCAGGGGGCTAATTCACCCCTCCACTTT.

This rearrangement joins TRBV30 to TRBJ2-1; unclear D gene. The germline V gene encodes CDR1 GTSNPN and CDR2 SVGIG (reference sequence). V dropped 0 bases and J dropped 10 bases, with 10 bases sitting between them. CDR3 size: 12 residues. Written as DNA, the CDR3 is TGTGCCTGGAGTGTACTCTCCGAGGAGCAGTTCTTC. This encodes CAWSVLSEEQFF.

This clonotype was detected a few times. The V gene is TRBV20-1, the J gene TRBJ2-5; possible D gene TRBD1, 5 bases. CDR1 is DFQATT, CDR2 SNEGSKA, per germline (reference sequence). The CDR3 runs 13 residues. Trimming took off 0 bases at V and 5 bases at J, with 10 bases between the two ends. The CDR3 DNA is TGCAGTGCTAGAGATTCAGGGCTTGAGACCCAGTACTTC. Amino acid sequence: CSARDSGLETQYF.

The chain combines TRBV12-3 or TRBV12-4 with TRBJ2-2, with D tentatively TRBD2 (6 bases). Between the trimmed V and J ends, which lost 3 bases and 6 bases, there was a span of 17 bases. The CDR3 consists of 16 residues. The DNA of the CDR3 is TGTGCCAGCAGTTTCTACGGGACTCCCGACGCCGGGGAGCTGTTTTTT. Amino acids: CASSFYGTPDAGELFF.

The V gene is TRBV28, the J gene TRBJ1-5; no definite D call. Germline loops: CDR1 MDHEN, CDR2 SYDVKM. The CDR3 loop spans 14 amino acids. V was cut by 3 bases and J by 4 bases, with 10 bases left in between. The CDR3 region is CASSFDGGNQPQHF. CDR3 DNA: TGTGCCAGCAGTTTCGACGGCGGAAATCAGCCCCAGCATTTT.

This clonotype was recorded at least ten times. The rearrangement uses TRBV12-3 or TRBV12-4 and TRBJ2-7; D possibly corresponds to TRBD2 (6 bases). Trimming removed 3 bases from V and 2 bases from J, with 8 bases in between. The CDR3 totals 13 residues. The CDR3 spells CASSFSGAYEQYF. The CDR3 DNA reads as TGTGCCAGCAGTTTTAGCGGAGCCTACGAGCAGTACTTC.

Regarding this clonotype: This may be a read error, as it is one base from a much larger clone. This chain links TRBV7-9 with TRBJ1-5; 8 bases align to TRBD1. CDR3 length equals 14 residues. CDR1 is SEHNR and CDR2 is FQNEAQ in the germline V gene (reference sequence). DNA of the CDR3: TGTGCCAACAGCGACAGGGGAGGCAATCAGCCCCAGCATTTT. It is translated as CANSDRGGNQPQHF.

The chain employs TRBV20-1 and TRBJ1-2; D uncertain. Germline V CDR1 and CDR2: DFQATT, SNEGSKA (reference sequence). Trimming removed 6 bases from V and 1 base from J, with 12 bases in between. The CDR3 extends over 13 amino acids. The CDR3 sequence is CSASEDYNYGYTF. CDR3 sequence (DNA): TGCAGTGCCTCAGAGGATTATAACTATGGCTACACCTTC.

V is TRBV18 and J is TRBJ2-7; tentative D call: TRBD1 (6 bases). V shed 2 bases and J shed 5 bases, with 13 bases lying between them. The CDR3 spans 14 residues. CDR1 is KGHSH and CDR2 is LQKENI in the germline V gene. CDR3 coding DNA: TGTGCCAGCTCACCATACAGGGCTTCGCACGAGCAGTACTTC. This codes for CASSPYRASHEQYF. Filled out from reference TRBV18 and TRBJ2-7, the complete variable domain reads NAGVMQNPRHLVRRRGQEARLRCSPMKGHSHVYWYRQLPEEGLKFMVYLQKENIIDESGMPKERFSAEFPKEGPSILRIQQVVRGDSAAYFCASSPYRASHEQYFGPGTRLTVT.

This clonotype was counted ten times or more. V and J are TRBV29-1 and TRBJ2-2; D is undetermined. Trimming took off 4 bases at V and 7 bases at J, with 10 bases between the two ends. CDR1 is SQVTM and CDR2 is ANQGSEA in the germline V gene. The CDR3 covers 12 residues. The CDR3 here is CSVGLGGGELFF. DNA for the CDR3: TGCAGCGTTGGACTTGGCGGCGGGGAGCTGTTTTTT.

This clonotype has at least ten counts. The chain joins TRBV19 to TRBJ2-7, with D perhaps TRBD1 (6 bases). CDR3 length equals 12 residues. The ends were cut back, 8 bases at V and 7 bases at J, with 15 bases in the middle. Germline V gene data show CDR1 as LNHDA and CDR2 as SQIVND (reference sequence). CDR3 protein: CASGDTGYEQYF. The CDR3 region has the DNA TGTGCCAGTGGGGATACAGGGTATGAGCAGTACTTC.

This clonotype was detected many times. The gene calls are TRBV12-3 or TRBV12-4 and TRBJ2-7; D might be TRBD1 (5 bases). V dropped 6 bases and J dropped 6 bases, with 12 bases sitting between them. The CDR3 loop spans 12 amino acids. CDR3 DNA sequence: TGTGCCAGCAGGGACCAGGGATTCGAGCAGTACTTC. This encodes CASRDQGFEQYF.

This clonotype has just a few counts. This sequence joins TRBV6-2 or TRBV6-3 and TRBJ1-1; maybe TRBD1 (6 bases). The V gene lost 5 bases and the J gene lost 5 bases, with 12 bases spanning the gap. There are 13 residues in the CDR3. CDR1 is MNHEY and CDR2 is SVGEGT in the germline V gene. In DNA form, the CDR3 reads TGTGCCAGCAGTGCACAGGGTGAAACTGAAGCTTTCTTT. This codes for CASSAQGETEAFF.

This clonotype was detected ten times or more. The V call is TRBV6-1, the J call TRBJ2-7, with D perhaps matching TRBD1 (6 bases). This CDR3 contains 13 residues. Germline loops: CDR1 MNHNS, CDR2 SASEGT. V dropped 6 bases and J dropped 3 bases, with 12 bases sitting between them. The CDR3: CASRTLDSYEQYF. The CDR3 coding sequence is TGTGCCAGCAGAACCCTGGACAGCTACGAGCAGTACTTC.

In this sample, this clonotype turned up a few times. V gene TRBV20-1 combines with J gene TRBJ1-5; the match to TRBD1 covers 7 bases. The CDR3 length is 15 residues. The V and J ends lost 2 bases and 6 bases, in that order; junction bases with no gene match: 10. CDR1 and CDR2 from the germline V gene are DFQATT and SNEGSKA (reference sequence). In DNA form, the CDR3 reads TGCAGTGCTAGACGTTTTGACAGGGTTTCTCAGCCCCAGCATTTT. Its translation: CSARRFDRVSQPQHF.

This clonotype showed up just a few times. The gene calls are TRBV3-1 and TRBJ2-7; D is uncertain. Trimming cost V 8 bases and J 3 bases, with 8 bases left between them. CDR1 is LGHDT, CDR2 YNNKEL, per germline (reference sequence). The CDR3 has 11 amino acids. The CDR3 DNA sequence: TGTGCCAGCGGTCAGCTCTACGAGCAGTACTTC. Translated: CASGQLYEQYF.

Many counts were recorded for this clonotype. The chain uses TRBV3-1 and TRBJ2-5; D is perhaps TRBD1 or TRBD2 (5 bases each). There are 14 residues in the CDR3. Germline CDR1 LGHDT, CDR2 YNNKEL (reference sequence). The V and J ends lost 3 bases and 1 base respectively, with 9 bases between them. The DNA for the CDR3 is TGTGCCAGCAGCCACTGGGGGTTCCAAGAGACCCAGTACTTC. The encoded protein is CASSHWGFQETQYF.

The rearrangement joins TRBV29-1 to TRBJ2-1; D is ambiguous. The CDR3 has 9 amino acids. V was shortened by 6 bases and J by 5 bases, with 2 bases between the two germline ends. Per the germline V gene, CDR1 is SQVTM and CDR2 is ANQGSEA. CDR3 coding DNA: TGCAGCGTAGACAATGAGCAGTTCTTC. It codes for CSVDNEQFF.